This T cell receptor (beta chain) was identified during a study of cytomegalovirus exposure and HLA in healthy donors. In the study overall: In an early release, HLA-typed donors contributed some 80 million unique TCR sequences.

Study-level findings and limits: In a later analysis, at a false discovery rate of 0.05, approximately 16,000 TCR beta sequences matched HLA alleles. CMV serostatus was the sole immune exposure data available.

Comment on this clone: Antigen specificity is unknown.

Healthy bone marrow donors supplied every sample. The PCR ran on 60 Vbeta and 13 Jbeta primers. TCRdb's table, derived via immunoSEQ multiplex PCR, lists solely in-frame clones and lacks some. The sample holds fewer than 85,000 clones, more than 65% seen once. The specimen sequenced was PBMCs. This sequence originates from a male donor in good health and CMV-seropositive.

CDR3 nucleotide sequence: TGCGCCAGCAGCTCCGGACAGGGGGGCGACGAGCAGTACTTC. Protein: CASSSGQGGDEQYF. This chain joins TRBV5-1 and TRBJ2-7; 10 nucleotides line up with TRBD1. V gave up 3 bases and J gave up 5 bases; unmatched junction bases: 5. Germline V gene sequence: CDR1 SGHRS, CDR2 YFSETQ. CDR3 length: 14 residues.